Each of the 30 T cell receptor beta chains below was sequenced from the same sample in a study of T cell responses to AZD1222 COVID-19 vaccine. TCRdb keeps only in-frame clones here, not all; method: immunoSEQ multiplex PCR. The sample carries 90,000 to 150,000 clones, about 88% recorded once. Sequenced here: peripheral blood, sampled on day 0 of AZD1222 vaccination. The source of these receptors is an adult in good health.

The chain combines TRBV19 with TRBJ2-1; the D call may be TRBD1 or TRBD2 (6 bases each). CDR3 length: 15 amino acids. Trimming stripped 9 bases from V and 2 bases from J, with 17 bases between. Germline CDR1 is LNHDA and CDR2 is SQIVND (reference sequence). CDR3 sequence: CASKGGSGPYNEQFF. CDR3 bases: TGTGCCAGCAAAGGGGGGAGCGGACCCTACAATGAGCAGTTCTTC.

This chain uses TRBV19 with TRBJ1-5, with 8 bases that match TRBD1. There are 14 residues in the CDR3. The V and J ends lost 6 bases and 7 bases, in that order; junction bases with no gene match: 8. In germline, CDR1 is LNHDA, CDR2 SQIVND (reference sequence). The CDR3 coding sequence is TGTGCCAGTAGCTTTGGACAGGGTTCACAGCCCCAGCATTTT. As protein: CASSFGQGSQPQHF.

This chain connects TRBV30 to TRBJ2-2; possibly TRBD2 for D (6 bases). The CDR3 has 12 amino acids. Germline-derived CDR1 and CDR2 are GTSNPN and SVGIG (reference sequence). V lost 7 bases and J lost 6, with 12 bases in between. The CDR3 loop is CAFRRDSGELFF. CDR3 coding DNA: TGTGCCTTCCGGCGGGACTCCGGGGAGCTGTTTTTT.

This chain uses TRBV4-1 with TRBJ1-2, with D maybe TRBD1 (6 bases). The germline V gene encodes CDR1 MGHRA and CDR2 YSYEKL. V was trimmed by 0 bases and J by 4 bases, leaving 21 bases between them. The CDR3 totals 18 residues. The CDR3 DNA follows: TGCGCCAGCAGCCAAGAGAGCCGAGGGGGGGCGGTGGTCTATGGCTACACCTTC. This encodes CASSQESRGGAVVYGYTF.

This clone was seen a handful of times. The chain employs TRBV3-1 (or the pseudogene TRBV3-2) and TRBJ2-7; 7 bases are a match to TRBD2. V lost 4 bases and J lost 0; bases outside the gene matches: 3. This CDR3 region has 14 residues. Germline V lookup: CDR1 LGHDT, CDR2 YNNKEL (reference sequence). In DNA, the CDR3 is TGTGCCAGCAGCCCCGGGAGGCTCTCCTACGAGCAGTACTTC. It is translated as CASSPGRLSYEQYF.

The J gene is TRBJ1-2, the V gene TRBV3-1 (or the pseudogene TRBV3-2); TRBD1 matches 10 bases. V dropped 9 bases and J dropped 5; count of bases not matched to a gene: 6. The CDR3 spans 13 residues. Germline lookup yields CDR1 LGHDT and CDR2 YNNKEL (reference sequence). In DNA form, the CDR3 reads TGTGCCAGTACCCTGGGACAGGGGTATGGCTACACCTTC. Its protein product is CASTLGQGYGYTF.

The CDR3 is CASSIRTDEAFF. Here the CDR3 DNA reads TGTGCCAGTAGTATACGGACAGATGAAGCTTTCTTT. V usage is TRBV19 and J usage is TRBJ1-1; TRBD1 might be the D (6 bases). Trimming shortened V by 2 bases and J by 7 bases, and 8 bases separated the two germline ends. The CDR3 runs 12 residues. In germline, CDR1 is LNHDA, CDR2 SQIVND (reference sequence).

CDR3 nucleotide sequence: TGTGCCAGCAGCTTGGGAGGGCCTCGGGATGAGCAGTTCTTC. It is translated as CASSLGGPRDEQFF. V and J are TRBV5-4 and TRBJ2-1, with D maybe TRBD2 (5 bases). Per germline, CDR1 SGHNT and CDR2 YYREEE (reference sequence). Trimming left V 0 bases short and J 8 bases short, with 12 bases between. The CDR3 is 14 amino acids.

The chain links TRBV4-1 to TRBJ2-5; D remains ambiguous. The germline V gene encodes CDR1 MGHRA and CDR2 YSYEKL. Trimming removed 4 bases at V and 1 base at J, with 10 bases between. This CDR3 has 14 residues. The CDR3 loop is CASSPSAGQETQYF. Written as DNA, the CDR3 is TGCGCCAGCAGCCCTTCCGCAGGCCAAGAGACCCAGTACTTC.

In this sample, this clone turned up once. The rearrangement uses TRBV5-6 and TRBJ2-3, with unresolved D. CDR1 and CDR2 from the germline V gene are SGHDT and YYEEEE. Between the trimmed V and J ends, which lost 0 bases and 0 bases, there was a span of 5 bases. This CDR3 comprises 14 residues. In nucleotides, the CDR3 is TGTGCCAGCAGCTTGGGCAGCAGCACAGATACGCAGTATTTT. This codes for CASSLGSSTDTQYF.

The gene calls are TRBV11-2 and TRBJ2-7; perhaps TRBD2 as D (6 bases). The CDR3 loop spans 16 amino acids. The V gene lost 0 bases and the J gene lost 2 bases, with 14 bases spanning the gap. Germline loops: CDR1 SGHAT, CDR2 FQNNGV. CDR3 sequence reads: CASSLDSGSMTYEQYF. The CDR3 bases are TGTGCCAGCAGCTTAGATTCCGGGAGTATGACCTACGAGCAGTACTTC.

The chain has TRBV10-3 and TRBJ1-1; D is perhaps TRBD1 (6 bases). Germline V CDR1 and CDR2: ENHRY, SYGVKD. Trimming took 6 bases from V and 6 from J, leaving 26 bases between them. There are 17 residues in the CDR3. In DNA form, the CDR3 reads TGTGCCATCAGCGCCTTTAAAGGGAGACAGGCGGAAGCTGAAGCTTTCTTT. Amino acids: CAISAFKGRQAEAEAFF.

The genes are TRBV19 and TRBJ1-5, with 9 nucleotides matching TRBD1. Unmatched junction bases numbered 15, after V lost 5 bases and J lost 7 bases. The CDR3 runs 17 residues. Germline CDR1 reads LNHDA; CDR2 reads SQIVND (reference sequence). This CDR3 reads CASSLQPGQGTGQPQHF. Here the CDR3 DNA reads TGTGCCAGTAGTCTTCAACCGGGACAGGGTACTGGACAGCCCCAGCATTTT. Using reference TRBV19 and TRBJ1-5 for the parts outside the CDR3, the full variable domain is DGGITQSPKYLFRKEGQNVTLSCEQNLNHDAMYWYRQDPGQGLRLIYYSQIVNDFQKGDIAEGYSVSREKKESFPLTVTSAQKNPTAFYLCASSLQPGQGTGQPQHFGDGTRLSIL.

V and J are TRBV28 and TRBJ2-2, with 13 positions matching TRBD2. Germline CDR1 and CDR2: MDHEN and SYDVKM. There are 17 residues in the CDR3. The V and J ends lost 4 bases and 7 bases, in that order; junction bases with no gene match: 9. CDR3 amino acids: CASSSWTSGSGGGELFF. CDR3 sequence (DNA): TGTGCCAGCAGTTCCTGGACTAGCGGGAGTGGTGGCGGGGAGCTGTTTTTT.

The chain recombines TRBV29-1 with TRBJ2-1; 9 positions match TRBD1. Looked up from germline, CDR1 is SQVTM and CDR2 is ANQGSEA. The J segment lost 9 bases and the V segment lost 5 bases, leaving 11 bases of the junction unmatched. The CDR3 is 14 residues long. The CDR3: CSVRPTGGAGEQFF. The CDR3 coding sequence is TGCAGCGTTCGGCCAACAGGGGGCGCGGGTGAGCAGTTCTTC.

V gene TRBV5-1 combines with J gene TRBJ2-7; no clear D gene. From germline, CDR1 is SGHRS and CDR2 YFSETQ. This CDR3 contains 15 residues. Trimming removed 5 bases at V and 7 bases at J, with 22 bases between. In DNA, the CDR3 is TGCGCCAGCAGTCTTGGTGTCGGCTCTCCCCGGGAGCAGTACTTC. Amino acid sequence: CASSLGVGSPREQYF.

The rearrangement uses TRBV4-2 and TRBJ1-5; tentatively, D is TRBD1 (5 bases). Germline lookup yields CDR1 LGHNA and CDR2 YNFKEQ. The CDR3 sequence is 14 residues long. Trimming shortened V by 0 bases and J by 5 bases, and 8 bases separated the two germline ends. Here the CDR3 DNA reads TGTGCCAGCAGCCAAGACGTCAGGGATCAGCCCCAGCATTTT. It yields the protein CASSQDVRDQPQHF.

This clone showed up just once. The chain uses TRBV9 and TRBJ2-1, with a tentative D call TRBD1 (8 bases). The V gene lost 3 bases and the J gene lost 0 bases, with 19 bases spanning the gap. The CDR3 consists of 18 residues. Looked up from germline, CDR1 is SGDLS and CDR2 is YYNGEE. The CDR3 sequence is CASSDPGGGRSSYNEQFF. CDR3 nucleotides: TGTGCCAGCAGCGACCCAGGGGGCGGGAGAAGCTCCTACAATGAGCAGTTCTTC. The full variable domain, its missing parts supplied by reference TRBV9 and TRBJ2-1, is DSGVTQTPKHLITATGQRVTLRCSPRSGDLSVYWYQQSLDQGLQFLIQYYNGEERAKGNILERFSAQQFPDLHSELNLSSLELGDSALYFCASSDPGGGRSSYNEQFFGPGTRLTVL.

The chain joins TRBV3-1 (or the pseudogene TRBV3-2) to TRBJ1-6, with 9 bases aligning to TRBD1. CDR1 and CDR2 (germline): LGHDT, YNNKEL (reference sequence). The CDR3 consists of 16 residues. Unmatched junction bases numbered 9, after V lost 2 bases and J lost 10 bases. The CDR3 bases are TGTGCCAGCAGCCAATTAACAGGGGGCTCGGGCTCACCCCTCCACTTT. Its translation is CASSQLTGGSGSPLHF.

This clone has just a few counts. The V call is TRBV7-8, the J call TRBJ1-4; no clear D. V dropped 1 base and J dropped 8 bases, with 14 bases sitting between them. CDR1 is SGHVS and CDR2 is FQNEAQ in the germline V gene. The CDR3 runs to 15 residues. The CDR3 DNA follows: TGTGCCAGCAGCTTAGTGCGGGGTGCGGGGGAAAAACTGTTTTTT. Translated: CASSLVRGAGEKLFF.

V gene TRBV28 combines with J gene TRBJ1-2; D gene uncertain. There are 12 residues in the CDR3. Trimming left V 3 bases short and J 5 bases short, with 7 bases between. Germline CDR1 reads MDHEN; CDR2 reads SYDVKM. CDR3 in amino acids: CASSLSGYGYTF. As DNA, the CDR3 is TGTGCCAGCAGTTTGTCAGGATATGGCTACACCTTC.

J is TRBJ1-1 and V is TRBV30; no definite D call. V was shortened by 2 bases and J by 3 bases, with 10 bases between the two germline ends. Germline values: CDR1 GTSNPN, CDR2 SVGIG (reference sequence). This CDR3 is 13 amino acids long. DNA for the CDR3: TGTGCCTGGAGTATCGAGCCCCACACTGAAGCTTTCTTT. This encodes CAWSIEPHTEAFF. Filled out from reference TRBV30 and TRBJ1-1, the complete variable domain reads SQTIHQWPATLVQPVGSPLSLECTVEGTSNPNLYWYRQAAGRGLQLLFYSVGIGQISSEVPQNLSASRPQDRQFILSSKKLLLSDSGFYLCAWSIEPHTEAFFGQGTRLTVV.

Comments on this clone: The junction does not match germline at one end; this may be a read error. J is TRBJ2-3 and V is TRBV11-2, with D hard to call. Germline values: CDR1 SGHAT, CDR2 FQNNGV. The CDR3 is 12 residues long. The CDR3 spells CVSSLDRDTQYF. CDR3 sequence (DNA): TGTGTCAGCAGCTTAGACCGGGATACGCAGTATTTT. The whole variable domain, filled in from reference TRBV11-2 and TRBJ2-3, reads EAGVAQSPRYKIIEKRQSVAFWCNPISGHATLYWYQQILGQGPKLLIQFQNNGVVDDSQLPKDRFSAERLKGVDSTLKIQPAKLEDSAVYLCVSSLDRDTQYFGPGTRLTVL.

This chain uses TRBV11-1 with TRBJ2-1, with TRBD2 matching over 11 bases. The CDR3 length is 16 residues. The trim removed 3 bases at V and 4 bases at J, leaving 5 bases unmatched. CDR1 and CDR2 from the germline V gene are SGHAT and FQDESV (reference sequence). CDR3: CASSFTGLADYNEQFF. The CDR3 DNA is TGTGCCAGCAGCTTCACGGGACTAGCGGATTACAATGAGCAGTTCTTC.

The genes are TRBV5-1 and TRBJ2-7; weak D call: TRBD2 (5 bases). V was trimmed by 4 bases and J by 3 bases, leaving 8 bases between them. The CDR3 length is 12 residues. Per germline, CDR1 SGHRS and CDR2 YFSETQ. The CDR3 nucleotides read TGCGCCAGCAGCGACACTAGCTACGAGCAGTACTTC. Translating gives CASSDTSYEQYF.

The V and J genes are TRBV27 and TRBJ1-6; D uncertain. CDR1 MNHEY and CDR2 SMNVEV come from the germline V gene (reference sequence). The V gene lost 5 bases and the J gene lost 10 bases, with 12 bases spanning the gap. This CDR3 has 13 amino acids. The CDR3 spells CASSPLGVSPLHF. In DNA form, the CDR3 reads TGTGCCAGCAGTCCCTTAGGAGTCTCACCCCTCCACTTT.

V gene TRBV5-3 combines with J gene TRBJ1-6; D ambiguous. TRBV5-3 qualifies as an ORF whose function is uncertain. Trimming removed 4 bases from V and 12 bases from J, with 20 bases in between. This CDR3 spans 15 amino acids. The CDR3 sequence: CARSPGWGRNGPLHF. The DNA of the CDR3 is TGTGCCAGAAGCCCCGGCTGGGGAAGGAACGGACCCCTCCACTTT.

V and J are TRBV27 and TRBJ1-6; the D gene is possibly TRBD1 (5 bases). Germline-derived CDR1 and CDR2 are MNHEY and SMNVEV (reference sequence). Trimming removed 3 bases from V and 4 bases from J, with 10 bases in between. The CDR3 loop spans 15 amino acids. The CDR3 protein is CASSFLTVYNSPLHF. In nucleotides, the CDR3 is TGTGCCAGCAGTTTCCTGACAGTTTATAATTCACCCCTCCACTTT.

This chain connects TRBV24-1 to TRBJ1-2; D unresolved. Trimming removed 5 bases from V and 3 bases from J, with 9 bases in between. CDR1 is KGHDR, CDR2 SFDVKD, per germline. CDR3 length equals 13 residues. CDR3 bases: TGTGCCACCAGTGTCCACGGCGACTATGGCTACACCTTC. It is translated as CATSVHGDYGYTF.

V and J are TRBV7-9 and TRBJ2-5; D possibly corresponds to TRBD1 (6 bases). V lost 7 bases, J lost 5 bases, and 14 bases lay in between. Germline loops: CDR1 SEHNR, CDR2 FQNEAQ (reference sequence). The CDR3 is 13 residues long. Here the CDR3 DNA reads TGTGCCAGCAACGCCCAGGGGCCGGAGACCCAGTACTTC. It yields the protein CASNAQGPETQYF. Filled out from reference TRBV7-9 and TRBJ2-5, the complete variable domain reads DTGVSQNPRHKITKRGQNVTFRCDPISEHNRLYWYRQTLGQGPEFLTYFQNEAQLEKSRLLSDRFSAERPKGSFSTLEIQRTEQGDSAMYLCASNAQGPETQYFGPGTRLLVL.